This entry lists 10 T cell receptor beta chains sequenced from one sample in a study of T-cell reconstitution after alpha-beta-depleted transplantation in children. Unique molecular identifiers were built into the TCRbeta library. TCRdb reprocessed the PCR reads with MiXCR, giving one entry per CDR3 protein. The sample includes around 500,000 distinct CDR3 sequences, around an eighth seen only once; the top ten take about 5.4%. The sample was PBMCs from the stem cell graft donor, taken from the stem cell graft. Receptors originate from a human donor who donated a stem cell graft to a child with combined immunodeficiency.

This clonotype was recorded many times. This chain links TRBV27 with TRBJ1-5; no reliable D call. The CDR3 is 12 amino acids. Germline loops: CDR1 MNHEY, CDR2 SMNVEV (reference sequence). The ends were cut back, 4 bases at V and 8 bases at J, with 9 bases in the middle. CDR3 nucleotides: TGTGCCAGCAGTTCCCGCAACGAGCCCCAGCATTTT. Translated, it gives CASSSRNEPQHF.

This clonotype was counted at least ten times. The V and J genes are TRBV7-2 and TRBJ2-7; 7 positions match TRBD2. The CDR3 length is 13 residues. Germline V lookup: CDR1 SGHTA, CDR2 FQGNSA. Trimming at V came to 4 bases and at J to 8 bases, leaving 8 bases not matched to a gene. Here the CDR3 reads CASSSGTTPQQYF. Written as DNA, the CDR3 is TGTGCCAGCAGCTCCGGGACTACCCCACAGCAGTACTTC.

This clonotype was recorded a few times. This chain uses TRBV7-8 with TRBJ2-3; D perhaps matches TRBD2 (6 bases). V lost 5 bases, J lost 4 bases, and 19 bases lay in between. The CDR3 length is 16 residues. Germline CDR1 and CDR2: SGHVS and FQNEAQ. The CDR3 bases are TGTGCCAGCAGCGTAATGGCGGGGTCTCACCCAGATACGCAGTATTTT. This sequence encodes CASSVMAGSHPDTQYF.

V is TRBV12-3 or TRBV12-4 and J is TRBJ2-4; D might be TRBD1 or TRBD2, each matching 5 bases. The CDR3 length is 17 residues. V was trimmed by 4 bases and J by 1 base, leaving 17 bases between them. CDR3 protein: CASSSGPTSGAKNIQYF. The CDR3 nucleotides are TGTGCCAGCAGTTCGGGACCTACATCTGGGGCCAAAAACATTCAGTACTTC.

The J gene is TRBJ2-1, the V gene TRBV29-1; D not resolved. Trimming shortened V by 5 bases and J by 8 bases, and 19 bases separated the two germline ends. The CDR3 extends over 14 amino acids. CDR1 is SQVTM, CDR2 ANQGSEA, per germline. CDR3 in amino acids: CSVYTTKRFDEQFF. Here the CDR3 DNA reads TGCAGCGTTTATACGACGAAGAGATTCGATGAGCAGTTCTTC.

The CDR3 DNA reads as TGTGCCAGCTCACTACATTCAGGACGGGGAATTCAGCCCCAGCATTTT. It encodes CASSLHSGRGIQPQHF. The rearrangement joins TRBV18 to TRBJ1-5; the D is unclear. V was trimmed by 4 bases and J by 6 bases, leaving 19 bases between them. The V gene's germline CDR1 is KGHSH and CDR2 LQKENI. The CDR3 is made up of 16 amino acids.

This clonotype came up many times. The rearrangement links TRBV7-2 to TRBJ2-2; 10 bases are shared with TRBD2. The germline V gene has CDR1 SGHTA and CDR2 FQGNSA. The CDR3 consists of 14 residues. J was trimmed by 5 bases and V by 8 bases; bases with no gene match: 5. The CDR3 coding sequence is TGTGCCAGCCTAGCGGGAGTCGGAACCGGGGAGCTGTTTTTT. Its protein product is CASLAGVGTGELFF.

This clonotype was detected ten times or more. The chain uses TRBV12-3 or TRBV12-4 and TRBJ2-5, with 11 nucleotides matching TRBD2. V was clipped by 6 bases and J by 1 base; unmatched bases: 10. The CDR3 runs 17 residues. CDR3 in DNA: TGTGCCAGCAGCCCCACTAGCGGGAGTTCATTCCAAGAGACCCAGTACTTC. This translates into CASSPTSGSSFQETQYF.

This chain connects TRBV27 to TRBJ1-4, with a tentative D call TRBD1 (6 bases). The ends were cut back, 6 bases at V and 1 base at J, with 9 bases in the middle. The germline CDR1 and CDR2 sequences are MNHEY and SMNVEV (reference sequence). The CDR3 covers 14 residues. CDR3 in DNA: TGTGCCAGCAGAAAACAGGGAACTAATGAAAAACTGTTTTTT. It yields the protein CASRKQGTNEKLFF. Together with reference TRBV27 and TRBJ1-4, the CDR3 gives the full variable domain: EAQVTQNPRYLITVTGKKLTVTCSQNMNHEYMSWYRQDPGLGLRQIYYSMNVEVTDKGDVPEGYKVSRKEKRNFPLILESPSPNQTSLYFCASRKQGTNEKLFFGSGTQLSVL.

A few counts support this clonotype. The V call is TRBV29-1, the J call TRBJ2-1; TRBD1 might be the D (6 bases). Trimming took off 6 bases at V and 8 bases at J, with 17 bases between the two ends. In germline, CDR1 is SQVTM, CDR2 ANQGSEA. This CDR3 region has 13 residues. The CDR3 is CSVAYRARDEQFF. The CDR3 DNA sequence: TGCAGCGTGGCTTACAGGGCTAGGGATGAGCAGTTCTTC.